A selection of T cell receptor beta chains follows, all from one sample in a study of control samples from healthy donors and cancer patients. Clones were sequenced by immunoSEQ multiplex PCR, and TCRdb holds only the in-frame ones, with some missing. Of approximately 170,000 clones in the sample, around 91% were seen once. The material sequenced was blood. The source of these receptors is a woman aged 45 to 65 in good health. Both conserved end residues are part of each CDR3. Each record gives: J gene, D gene, V gene, clone size, CDR3 protein, CDR3 DNA. The D gene is left open where the match is weak. Expanded clones get a size class; other rows say once, few or many, or leave the size out.

TRBJ2-3 TRBD2 TRBV15 once CATSITTTGTSGFADTQYF TGTGCCACCAGCATCACCACCACCGGGACTAGCGGATTCGCAGATACGCAGTATTTT
TRBJ2-3 NA TRBV5-6 NA CASSLWKGFYTQYF TGTGCCAGCAGCTTGTGGAAGGGGTTTTATACGCAGTATTTT
TRBJ2-7 TRBD1 TRBV27 NA CASRRQDREYGEQYF TGTGCCAGCAGACGACAGGACAGGGAATATGGCGAGCAGTACTTC
TRBJ2-4 NA TRBV28 NA CASSPTPPGKNIQYF TGTGCCAGCAGTCCAACCCCCCCGGGAAAAAACATTCAGTACTTC
TRBJ1-3 NA TRBV6-6 NA CASSQVHFPISGNTIYF TGTGCCAGCAGTCAGGTGCACTTTCCCATCTCTGGAAACACCATATATTTT
TRBJ2-5 NA TRBV28 NA CASSIGGFEETQYF TGTGCCAGCAGTATAGGGGGATTCGAGGAGACCCAGTACTTC
TRBJ1-1 TRBD1 TRBV28 NA CASTRGDRVKTEAFF TGTGCCAGTACAAGAGGTGACAGGGTGAAAACTGAAGCTTTCTTT
TRBJ2-7 TRBD2 TRBV13 NA CASSTPSGGPYEQYF TGTGCCAGCAGCACCCCTAGCGGGGGGCCCTACGAGCAGTACTTC
TRBJ1-6 NA TRBV19 once CASTLQSPGNSPLHF TGTGCCAGTACCCTACAGTCCCCCGGGAATTCACCCCTTCACTTT
TRBJ2-7 TRBD2 TRBV10-1 NA CATTGTSYEQYF TGCGCCACTACCGGGACTAGCTACGAGCAGTACTTC
TRBJ1-2 NA TRBV10-3 NA CAISGGARGYTF TGTGCCATCAGTGGGGGGGCGCGGGGCTACACCTTC
TRBJ2-5 NA TRBV7-7 NA CASSLALASWETQYF TGTGCCAGCAGCTTAGCGCTGGCCAGCTGGGAGACCCAGTACTTC
TRBJ1-1 NA TRBV30 NA CAWQIQTGNTEAFF TGTGCCTGGCAGATTCAGACAGGAAACACTGAAGCTTTCTTT
TRBJ2-3 TRBD1 TRBV7-2 NA CASSRTGTAPDTQYF TGTGCCAGCAGCCGTACCGGGACAGCTCCGGATACGCAGTATTTT
TRBJ2-7 TRBD1 TRBV7-3 once CASSLDRGSYEQYF TGTGCCAGCAGCTTAGACAGGGGGTCCTACGAGCAGTACTTC
TRBJ2-1 NA TRBV7-9 NA CASSPDNEQFF TGTGCCAGCAGCCCGGACAATGAGCAGTTCTTC
TRBJ2-7 NA TRBV19 few CASRGGGTGYEQYF TGTGCCAGCAGAGGAGGAGGTACGGGATACGAGCAGTACTTC
TRBJ2-2 TRBD2 TRBV7-2 NA CASSLVAGVNTGELFF TGTGCCAGCAGCTTAGTCGCGGGGGTGAACACCGGGGAGCTGTTTTTT
TRBJ2-1 TRBD2 TRBV5-4 NA CASSLAGTINEQFF TGTGCCAGCAGCTTGGCCGGGACTATCAATGAGCAGTTCTTC
TRBJ1-3 NA TRBV30 NA CAWSRGAWGNTIYF TGTGCCTGGAGTCGAGGGGCCTGGGGAAACACCATATATTTT
TRBJ2-4 NA TRBV6-2/TRBV6-3 NA CASSQAGAKNIQYF TGTGCCAGCAGTCAGGCGGGAGCCAAAAACATTCAGTACTTC
TRBJ2-1 NA TRBV10-3 few CAISGGRRDEQFF TGTGCCATCAGTGGAGGTCGACGTGATGAGCAGTTCTTC
TRBJ2-3 TRBD2 TRBV4-3 once CASSQLAGGTDTQYF TGCGCCAGCAGCCAACTAGCGGGGGGAACAGATACGCAGTATTTT
TRBJ1-4 NA TRBV28 NA CASRGTTNEKLFF TGTGCCAGTCGGGGGACAACTAATGAAAAACTGTTTTTT
TRBJ1-2 NA TRBV5-1 NA CASKVGREINGYTF TGCGCCAGCAAGGTGGGAAGGGAGATCAATGGCTACACCTTC
TRBJ1-1 NA TRBV7-3 few CASSLIGGSTEAFF TGTGCCAGCAGCTTAATCGGGGGGAGTACTGAAGCTTTCTTT
TRBJ1-2 TRBD1 TRBV6-5 few CASSYRPGGGYTF TGTGCCAGCAGTTACCGGCCAGGGGGGGGCTACACCTTC
TRBJ2-3 TRBD2 TRBV5-3 NA CARSLMVSGRASSTDTQYF TGTGCCAGAAGCTTGATGGTGAGCGGGAGGGCCTCTAGCACAGATACGCAGTATTTT
TRBJ2-2 NA TRBV7-9 NA CASSLTGTGELFF TGTGCCAGCAGCCTCACGGGGACCGGGGAGCTGTTTTTT
TRBJ2-5 TRBD1 TRBV5-1 NA CASSLSTGTGWRAQYF TGCGCCAGCAGCCTCTCTACCGGGACAGGGTGGAGGGCCCAGTACTTC
TRBJ2-1 NA TRBV15 NA CATSHEDWDGEQFF TGTGCCACCAGCCACGAGGACTGGGACGGGGAGCAGTTCTTC
TRBJ2-3 NA TRBV6-5 NA CASQPGTDTQYF TGTGCCAGCCAGCCGGGGACAGATACGCAGTATTTT
TRBJ1-2 NA TRBV28 few CASSSTIRVGYTF TGTGCCAGCAGTTCTACAATCCGGGTTGGCTACACCTTC
TRBJ2-5 TRBD2 TRBV6-2/TRBV6-3 NA CASSQLVAGAWETQYF TGTGCCAGCAGTCAATTGGTAGCGGGAGCGTGGGAGACCCAGTACTTC
TRBJ1-2 TRBD1 TRBV6-5 NA CASRGTGVRDGYTF TGTGCCAGCAGGGGGACAGGGGTTCGTGATGGCTACACCTTC
TRBJ2-1 NA TRBV9 once CASSVGREQFF TGTGCCAGCAGCGTAGGTCGTGAGCAGTTCTTC
TRBJ1-2 NA TRBV29-1 NA CSGGGAGYGYTF TGCAGCGGGGGTGGGGCAGGGTATGGCTACACCTTC
TRBJ2-3 NA TRBV11-2 few CASSFSSGLPTDTQYF TGTGCCAGCAGCTTTTCCTCGGGACTCCCGACAGATACGCAGTATTTT
TRBJ2-7 TRBD1 TRBV27 NA CASQRQGLDYEQYF TGTGCCAGCCAAAGACAGGGTCTCGACTACGAGCAGTACTTC
TRBJ1-4 NA TRBV28 NA CASSRRGGTEKLFF TGTGCCAGCAGCCGAAGGGGCGGCACGGAAAAACTGTTTTTT
TRBJ1-1 NA TRBV28 NA CASSYTEAFF TGTGCCAGCAGTTACACTGAAGCTTTCTTT
TRBJ1-5 NA TRBV14 NA CASSQGLDQPQHF TGTGCCAGCAGCCAAGGGTTAGATCAGCCCCAGCATTTT
TRBJ2-1 NA TRBV28 NA CASSWRLGGGNEQFF TGTGCCAGCAGTTGGAGGTTAGGGGGGGGCAATGAGCAGTTCTTC
TRBJ1-5 NA TRBV7-2 NA CASSLYRDQPQHF TGTGCCAGCAGCTTATATAGGGACCAGCCCCAGCATTTT
TRBJ2-1 TRBD1 TRBV9 once CASSVTGALYNEQFF TGTGCCAGCAGCGTAACAGGGGCCCTGTACAATGAGCAGTTCTTC
TRBJ2-1 NA TRBV19 NA CASSIDSSSYNEQFF TGTGCCAGTAGTATAGATTCAAGCTCCTACAATGAGCAGTTCTTC
TRBJ1-2 NA TRBV9 NA CASSVEGGGYTF TGTGCCAGCAGCGTAGAAGGGGGAGGCTACACCTTC
TRBJ2-2 NA TRBV19 once CASSISSGGELFF TGTGCCAGTAGTATCTCGTCTGGCGGGGAGCTGTTTTTT